This entry is about one T cell receptor (beta chain). Its specificity is unknown. The ends were cut back, 3 bases at V and 2 bases at J, with 16 bases in the middle. Germline V gives CDR1 SGHRS, CDR2 YFSETQ. The CDR3 extends over 16 amino acids. Naive CD8 cells comprised CD45RO-negative, CCR7-positively selected cells, excluding terminally differentiated effector memory CD45RA+ cells. The data originate from a study of shared clonotypes between healthy human individuals. Overall study: The composition of the donors was a couple of women and a few men aged 18 to 49. Study-level points and caveats: Only blood was sampled, and tissue TCR repertoires likely differ from blood ones.

The study ran the assay at deep level. Several immunoSEQ 96-well plates shared each subset's DNA, each plate a replicate. Assay: immunoSEQ multiplex PCR; the TCRdb copy retains only in-frame clones and omits some. This table has about 1,900,000 clones, roughly 95% appearing once. The sequencing input was naive CD8+ T cells sorted from blood. This sequence originates from a man aged 18 to 29 in good health. This chain links TRBV5-1 with TRBJ2-3, with D possibly matching TRBD2 (6 bases). Here the CDR3 DNA reads TGCGCCAGCAGCTACCCGCGGGACTTCCCCACAGATACGCAGTATTTT. Translating gives CASSYPRDFPTDTQYF. The full variable domain, its missing parts supplied by reference TRBV5-1 and TRBJ2-3, is KAGVTQTPRYLIKTRGQQVTLSCSPISGHRSVSWYQQTPGQGLQFLFEYFSETQRNKGNFPGRFSGRQFSNSRSEMNVSTLELGDSALYLCASSYPRDFPTDTQYFGPGTRLTVL.